A single sample is the source of the 6 T cell receptor beta chains below, sequenced in a study of shared clonotypes between healthy human individuals (TCRdb year 2020). The protocol used for the library was the immunoSEQ multiplex PCR assay. In TCRdb, the immuneACCESS table is reduced to in-frame sequences with V and J assigned. These tables do not hold every clone; where another copy was compared, an unresolved V gene accounts for under half, and the others remain unexplained. Counted in this sample were under 600,000 clones; less than 98% of them appeared once. 0.055% to 0.07% of the sample is taken by the ten largest. The sequencing sample was made of naive CD4+ T cells sorted from blood. Explained via the paper, the cell subset or site label denotes: CD45RA+ positively selected. Receptor source: a woman aged 30 to 39 in good health.

The chain is built from TRBV6-1 and TRBJ2-5; 10 bases match TRBD2. The CDR3 is 14 residues long. Germline V CDR1 and CDR2: MNHNS, SASEGT. Trimming cost V 6 bases and J 5 bases; bases outside gene matches: 6. The CDR3 here is CASSSGLAPETQYF. In DNA form, the CDR3 reads TGTGCCAGCAGCTCGGGACTAGCGCCCGAGACCCAGTACTTC.

The genes are TRBV5-1 and TRBJ2-2; TRBD2 matches 13 bases. Losses at the gene ends were 4 bases for V and 2 bases for J; bases not matched to a gene: 11. The CDR3 has 19 amino acids. The germline V gene encodes CDR1 SGHRS and CDR2 YFSETQ. The CDR3: CASSPLLAGGPINTGELFF. DNA of the CDR3: TGCGCCAGCAGCCCCCTACTAGCGGGAGGGCCGATTAACACCGGGGAGCTGTTTTTT.

The rearrangement uses TRBV7-3 and TRBJ2-5; D is perhaps TRBD2 (5 bases). V was pared by 1 base and J by 5 bases, with 14 bases between. This CDR3 has 15 amino acids. Looked up from germline, CDR1 is SGHTA and CDR2 is FQGTGA. The CDR3 spells CASSLSGPTGETQYF. CDR3 DNA sequence: TGTGCCAGCAGCTTAAGTGGCCCCACGGGGGAGACCCAGTACTTC.

The rearrangement links TRBV19 to TRBJ1-5, with D perhaps matching TRBD1 (5 bases). Trimming cost V 10 bases and J 1 base, with 11 bases left between them. This CDR3 has 13 amino acids. Germline V CDR1 and CDR2: LNHDA, SQIVND (reference sequence). The CDR3 spells CATRRQSNQPQHF. The CDR3 DNA reads as TGTGCCACCCGAAGACAGAGCAATCAGCCCCAGCATTTT.

This clone was picked up one time. The chain links TRBV16 to TRBJ1-2; D is unclear. CDR3 length equals 13 residues. Germline CDR1 is KGHSY and CDR2 is FQNENV. Trimming took 2 bases from V and 5 from J, leaving 9 bases between them. The chain's CDR3 is CASSQARRYGYTF. CDR3 nucleotide sequence: TGTGCCAGCAGCCAAGCTCGCAGATATGGCTACACCTTC.

This chain uses TRBV2 with TRBJ1-1; D is possibly TRBD1 (5 bases). Germline V gives CDR1 SNHLY, CDR2 FYNNEI. The V and J ends lost 6 bases and 10 bases respectively, with 15 bases between them. CDR3 length: 12 amino acids. This chain's CDR3 is CASRAGGVTAFF. CDR3 DNA sequence: TGTGCCAGCAGAGCGGGAGGGGTAACAGCTTTCTTT.